A selection of T cell receptor beta chains follows, all from one sample in a study of T cells in tumors after PD-1 blockade. Here immunoSEQ multiplex PCR was the method, and the copy in TCRdb shows in-frame clones only, minus some. Of approximately 34,000 clones listed, roughly 73% are singletons. The material was PBMCs, obtained after anti-PD-1 treatment. The source is a human donor with basal cell carcinoma. Both conserved end residues are part of each CDR3. D genes are given only for firm matches. Only some rows state a clone size, as once, few, many or a class for expanded clones.

V	J	D	size	CDR3	DNA
TRBV3-1/TRBV3-2	TRBJ2-1	TRBD1	.	CASSQATGTGGGNEQFF	TGTGCCAGCAGCCAAGCAACCGGGACAGGGGGAGGGAATGAGCAGTTCTTC
TRBV7-3	TRBJ2-1	TRBD2	.	CASSPPQAGLADNEQFF	TGTGCCAGCAGCCCACCGCAAGCGGGACTAGCGGACAATGAGCAGTTCTTC
TRBV9	TRBJ1-2	.	.	CASSVEAVPAPEPNYGYTF	TGTGCCAGCAGCGTAGAGGCCGTCCCTGCCCCAGAACCTAACTATGGCTACACCTTC
TRBV12-2	TRBJ1-1	.	.	CASRPGGPTEAFF	TGTGCAAGTCGCCCCGGGGGGCCCACTGAAGCTTTCTTT
TRBV6-6	TRBJ1-2	.	.	CASSYGQNYGYTF	TGTGCCAGCAGTTACGGGCAGAACTATGGCTACACCTTC
TRBV28	TRBJ2-3	TRBD1	.	CASSRQGARDTQYF	TGTGCCAGCAGCCGACAGGGGGCAAGAGATACGCAGTATTTT
TRBV28	TRBJ1-1	.	.	CASSPPAGLIYEAFF	TGTGCCAGCAGTCCCCCGGCAGGACTAATCTATGAAGCTTTCTTT
TRBV11-3	TRBJ1-1	.	.	CASSPPRGNTEAFF	TGTGCCAGCAGCCCACCTAGGGGTAACACTGAAGCTTTCTTT
TRBV7-3	TRBJ2-2	.	.	CASSLERASLELFF	TGTGCCAGCAGCTTAGAGCGGGCCTCTCTTGAGCTGTTTTTT
TRBV7-9	TRBJ2-1	TRBD1	.	CASRKGQGAADEQFF	TGTGCCAGCAGGAAAGGACAGGGGGCCGCGGATGAGCAGTTCTTC
TRBV28	TRBJ2-7	TRBD1	once	CASSPGGRYEQYF	TGTGCCAGCAGTCCAGGGGGCAGGTACGAGCAGTACTTC
TRBV2	TRBJ2-2	.	.	CASIMDTGELFF	TGTGCCAGCATAATGGACACCGGGGAGCTGTTTTTT
TRBV6-2/TRBV6-3	TRBJ1-2	.	few	CASSFQDRILNGYTF	TGTGCCAGCAGTTTTCAAGACAGGATCCTGAATGGCTACACCTTC
TRBV9	TRBJ2-3	.	.	CASSVETSSDTQYF	TGTGCCAGCAGCGTAGAAACTAGTTCAGATACGCAGTATTTT
TRBV15	TRBJ1-2	.	.	CATSRGNMAGGKIYTF	TGTGCCACCAGCAGGGGGAACATGGCGGGAGGAAAGATCTACACCTTC